A few counts support the clone carrying this T cell receptor (beta chain). The data stem from a study of blood T cells in healthy people across ages. Next came a second PCR, run for roughly 6 to 11 cycles, which used a sample-barcoded 5' primer along with a J-beta primer mix. A template-switch adaptor that had 12 random nucleotides put a tag on each cDNA molecule. TCRdb redid the calling of the 5' RACE reads with MiXCR, one entry per CDR3 protein. The data contain around 1,600,000 distinct CDR3 sequences, roughly 43% of them singletons. This receptor was taken from a woman aged 18-29 years in good health. Material: blood.

The CDR3 nucleotides are TGTGCCAGCAGCTTAGAATCCAGGAGTGGGGCCAACGTCCTGACTTTC. Translating it yields CASSLESRSGANVLTF. The gene calls are TRBV7-2 and TRBJ2-6; D gene unclear. Trimming stripped 1 base from V and 3 bases from J, with 10 bases between. This CDR3 has 16 amino acids. In germline, CDR1 is SGHTA, CDR2 FQGNSA.